This note documents a single T cell receptor beta chain sequence. This clone's antigen is unknown. No base-level quality is on record; no much larger clone is a single base apart. Using the deep immunoSEQ assay, TCR CDR3 regions were amplified from genomic DNA by multiplex PCR. Extracted genomic DNA from each cell subset was spread evenly across all wells of several immunoSEQ 96-well plates, with each plate serving as a replicate. For sorted subsets, 200 ng of genomic DNA, equivalent to around 30,000 T cell genomes, went into each replicate PCR. Purified libraries were quantified with a Qubit 3.0 fluorometer, sized on a Bioanalyzer 2100, and re-quantified with the KAPA Library Quantification kit. Every immunoSEQ 96-well plate was sequenced on a separate single-read 150-cycle Illumina NextSeq 550 flow cell. The published analysis was carried out like this. Because the immunoSEQ output held only junctional sequences and lacked quality scores, the filtering could not match the filtering applied to full-length reads. Sequences were annotated with PyIR, a Python wrapper for IgBLAST v1.9, using IMGT germline references to assign V/J genes and CDR3. Reads with weak V/J assignments (E-value above 1e-6), missing CDR3, stop codons, out-of-frame junctions, or ambiguous translated residues were removed. V3J clonotypes were defined as sequences sharing an identical inferred V gene, J gene, and CDR3 amino acid sequence. Percentage overlap between repertoires was computed as shared unique clonotypes divided by the size of the smaller repertoire. Richness of each repertoire was evaluated using RTK rarefaction, the Chao1 estimator, and Recon v2.1 estimates of unobserved clonotypes. Generation probabilities were computed with OLGA for all TCRbeta clonotypes obtained by the gDNA method from a handful of donors. TCRdb mirrors the immuneACCESS table, restricted to in-frame sequences. Some clones are absent from its copies; in checked studies, under half trace to an unresolved V gene, and the reason for the others is unknown. V and J calls and clone size are as listed in that table; D and trimming were resolved from the DNA. This sample gives approximately 2.1 million clones in total; approximately 93% of them show up just once. The top ten clones comprise about 0.37% of the sample.

The sample comes from a study of shared clonotypes between healthy human individuals (dated by TCRdb to between 2020 and 2021). Describing the broader study: A few men and two women, aged 18 to 49 years, made up the cohort. Each donor's leukapheresis produced roughly between about 0.9 and 9.5 billion PBMCs. Different laboratories and diverse techniques were used to prepare libraries and sequence TCR repertoires, to increase sequencing depth and limit assay-specific biases. Per donor, three plates each were used for CD4 naive and CD4 memory, two for CD8 naive, and one for CD8 memory. The study deeply sequenced blood TCR repertoires of about 5 healthy adults to estimate repertoire size and the extent of clonotype sharing between individuals.

V loses 5 bases, J loses 6 bases, and the germline ends lie 10 bases apart. The CDR3 contains 11 residues, cysteine and phenylalanine counted. CDR3 DNA only is kept here, 33 bases in frame from base 1. As encoded in the germline V gene (reference sequence), CDR1 is DFQATT while CDR2 is SNEGSKA. Healthy HIV-negative adults with no recently reported acute infections or vaccinations were included as donors. Every donor was a Caucasian adult living in Nashville, Tennessee, USA. Magnetic negative selection was used to enrich CD4+ T cells, after which naive cells were positively selected on CD45RA and the negative fraction became the memory subset. After blood collection by leukapheresis, PBMCs were isolated using Ficoll-Histopaque density gradient centrifugation and then cryopreserved in the vapor phase of liquid nitrogen. Analytical flow cytometry was used to check the purity and quantity of every magnetically sorted T cell population. Genomic DNA was isolated from every sorted fraction and measured by UV absorbance on a Nanodrop 2000c.

Points the paper makes about the study in general: Rarefaction of sorted-subset datasets indicated incomplete sequencing despite the large sequencing depth. Larger estimated clonotype richness was generally found for naive subsets than for memory subsets. Clonotypes shared by all four sorted-subset donors showed higher generation probabilities than non-shared clonotypes. Pairwise subsampling led to the expectation that sequencing depth would affect the degree of clonotype sharing among donors. Sampling was restricted to blood, and TCR repertoires in tissue are likely to differ from TCR repertoires in blood. Roughly 5.2% of naive CD4, more than 3% of naive CD8, roughly 2.5% of memory CD4, and over 0.35% of memory CD8 clonotypes were shared across several donors. Because the study included a small number of donors, the genetic and exposure-history diversity represented was limited.

Sequenced input: naive CD4+ T cells from PBMCs. The meaning of the sample's cell subset or site label: CD45RA+ positively selected. Recombination connected TRBV20-1 to TRBJ1-1, with the D gene too uncertain to name. This receptor was identified in a man between 18 and 35 years old in good health. Some clones in this sample may be carry-over from other donors' samples. The sequence in DNA is TGCAGTGCTGCCCGATACTCTGAAGCTTTCTTT. It is translated as CSAARYSEAFF.